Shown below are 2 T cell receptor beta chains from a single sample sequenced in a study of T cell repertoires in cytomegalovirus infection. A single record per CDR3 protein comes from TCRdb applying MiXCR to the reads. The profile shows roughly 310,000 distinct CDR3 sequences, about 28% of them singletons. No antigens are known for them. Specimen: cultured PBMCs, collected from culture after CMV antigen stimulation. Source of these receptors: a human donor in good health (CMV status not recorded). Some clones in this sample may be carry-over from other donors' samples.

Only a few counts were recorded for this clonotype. Here the CDR3 DNA reads TGTGCCAGCAGCCCCGCCCAGGGGACCAAAAACATTCAGTACTTC. It specifies CASSPAQGTKNIQYF. V is TRBV7-6 and J is TRBJ2-4; possible D gene TRBD1, 6 bases. The germline CDR1 and CDR2 sequences are SGHVS and FNYEAQ. The CDR3 consists of 15 residues. Between the trimmed V and J ends, which lost 5 bases and 2 bases, there was a span of 13 bases.

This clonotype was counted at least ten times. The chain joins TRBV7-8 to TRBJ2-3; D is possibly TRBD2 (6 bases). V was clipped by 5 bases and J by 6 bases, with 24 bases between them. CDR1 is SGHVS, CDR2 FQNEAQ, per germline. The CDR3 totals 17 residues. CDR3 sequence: CASSMNRGGFQYDTQYF. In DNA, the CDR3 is TGTGCCAGCAGCATGAATCGAGGAGGGTTTCAGTACGATACGCAGTATTTT. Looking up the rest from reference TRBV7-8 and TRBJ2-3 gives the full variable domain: GAGVSQSPRYKVAKRGQDVALRCDPISGHVSLFWYQQALGQGPEFLTYFQNEAQLDKSGLPSDRFFAERPEGSVSTLKIQRTQQEDSAVYLCASSMNRGGFQYDTQYFGPGTRLTVL.